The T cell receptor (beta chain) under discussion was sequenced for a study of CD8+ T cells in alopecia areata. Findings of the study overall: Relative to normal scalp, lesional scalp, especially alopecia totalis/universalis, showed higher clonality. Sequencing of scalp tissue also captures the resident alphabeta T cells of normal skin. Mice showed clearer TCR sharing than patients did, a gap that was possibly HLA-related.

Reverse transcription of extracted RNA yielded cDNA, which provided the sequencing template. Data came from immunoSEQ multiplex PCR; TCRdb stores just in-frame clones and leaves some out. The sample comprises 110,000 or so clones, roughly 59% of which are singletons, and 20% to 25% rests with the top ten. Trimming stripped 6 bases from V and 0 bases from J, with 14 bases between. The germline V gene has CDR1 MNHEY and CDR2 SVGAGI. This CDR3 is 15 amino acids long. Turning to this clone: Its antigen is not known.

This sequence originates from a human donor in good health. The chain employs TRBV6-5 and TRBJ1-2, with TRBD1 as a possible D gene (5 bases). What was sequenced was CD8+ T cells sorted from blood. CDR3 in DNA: TGTGCCAGCAGCCCCGGTGGGGCCTCTAACTATGGCTACACCTTC. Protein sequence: CASSPGGASNYGYTF.